The clone carrying this T cell receptor beta chain was seen a few times. The antigen remains undetermined. It was RNA transcripts that yielded the amplified TCR beta CDR3 regions. The HTBI primer set served for first-round RT-PCR of the TCR CDR3. TCRdb itself ran the multiplex PCR reads through MiXCR, one entry per CDR3 protein. The repertoire has roughly 380,000 distinct CDR3 sequences, less than 15% of them found once; the top ten carry less than 25%. This sample was taken from a study of T cells in Graves' hyperthyroidism and ophthalmopathy. Findings and caveats of the study: A median 6.5 months before onset, the model predicted ophthalmopathy. Blood held most thyroid clonotypes expanded above 0.001 frequency.

The sequencing sample was made of blood. The TCR originated in a man aged 25 to 40 with Graves' hyperthyroidism that later progressed to Graves' ophthalmopathy.

CDR3 residues: CASSSLASYNEQFF. The DNA of the CDR3 is TGTGCCAGTAGTTCCCTTGCCTCCTACAATGAGCAGTTCTTC. V and J are TRBV19 and TRBJ2-1; no clear D gene. V lost 5 bases to trimming and J lost 0 bases, with 8 bases between them. Germline assignment: CDR1 LNHDA and CDR2 SQIVND (reference sequence). This CDR3 has 14 amino acids.